These 10 T cell receptor beta chains share one sample of origin, sequenced in a study of blood T cell repertoires in COVID-19. TCRdb's table, derived via immunoSEQ multiplex PCR, lists solely in-frame clones and lacks some. The sample shows 330,000 or so clones, approximately 88% of them seen only once. Material for sequencing was peripheral blood. These receptors were collected from a man in his thirties or forties with COVID-19, enrolled during active disease.

This clone was observed once. This chain connects TRBV9 to TRBJ2-1; 7 bases fit TRBD1. The junction had 9 bases not matched to a gene; V was cut back by 4 bases and J by 5 bases. The CDR3 loop spans 15 amino acids. Looked up from germline, CDR1 is SGDLS and CDR2 is YYNGEE. The CDR3 DNA follows: TGTGCCAGCAGCCCAAGACAGGGTTCCCACAATGAGCAGTTCTTC. Its protein is CASSPRQGSHNEQFF.

The CDR3 is CASSRGGYEKLFF. CDR3 bases: TGTGCCAGCAGCAGGGGGGGATATGAAAAACTGTTTTTT. The rearrangement links TRBV5-6 to TRBJ1-4, with D maybe TRBD1 (6 bases). Germline CDR1 reads SGHDT; CDR2 reads YYEEEE. Trimming left V 4 bases short and J 6 bases short, with 10 bases between. This CDR3 is 13 amino acids long.

The chain couples TRBV6-1 to TRBJ1-2, with 7 bases that match TRBD1. After removal of 1 base from V and 4 bases from J, the junction contained 6 bases not matched to a gene. Germline values: CDR1 MNHNS, CDR2 SASEGT. The CDR3 is made up of 15 amino acids. This CDR3 is CASSEDPGGFYGYTF. The DNA for the CDR3 is TGTGCCAGCAGTGAAGATCCAGGGGGTTTCTATGGCTACACCTTC.

V gene TRBV30 combines with J gene TRBJ1-5, with 9 bases aligning to TRBD1. The CDR3 is made up of 15 amino acids. The V segment lost 2 bases and the J segment 4 bases; nucleotides outside the gene matches: 6. The germline gives CDR1 GTSNPN, CDR2 SVGIG (reference sequence). Written as DNA, the CDR3 is TGTGCCTGGAGTCCCTCCGGACAGGGGAATCAGCCCCAGCATTTT. Protein sequence: CAWSPSGQGNQPQHF.

This clone was detected once. The chain joins TRBV12-3 or TRBV12-4 to TRBJ2-7; D is unclear. V lost 2 bases and J lost 3, with 5 bases in between. CDR3 size: 12 residues. CDR3 in DNA: TGTGCCAGCAGTTTATTCCGCTACGAGCAGTACTTC. Translation: CASSLFRYEQYF.

The chain employs TRBV2 and TRBJ2-1; tentatively, D is TRBD1 (6 bases). This CDR3 is 14 amino acids long. V was trimmed by 6 bases and J by 7 bases, leaving 16 bases between them. CDR1 and CDR2 (germline): SNHLY, FYNNEI. DNA of the CDR3: TGTGCCAGCAGGGACAGTTCCACACATAATGAGCAGTTCTTC. Amino acid sequence: CASRDSSTHNEQFF.

The chain links TRBV27 to TRBJ1-1; 8 nucleotides align to TRBD1. This CDR3 is 14 amino acids long. Losses at the gene ends were 2 bases for V and 6 bases for J; bases not matched to a gene: 5. Germline loops: CDR1 MNHEY, CDR2 SMNVEV (reference sequence). The CDR3 bases are TGTGCCAGCAGTTTAACAGGGGGTTGGGCTGAAGCTTTCTTT. Translating gives CASSLTGGWAEAFF.

The chain couples TRBV13 to TRBJ2-7; D is possibly TRBD1 (6 bases). Germline CDR1 and CDR2: PRHDT and FYEKMQ (reference sequence). Trimming cost V 5 bases and J 2 bases, with 16 bases left between them. This CDR3 spans 15 amino acids. In DNA form, the CDR3 reads TGTGCCAGCAGCCGACAGCAGGGGTATACCTACGAGCAGTACTTC. This translates into CASSRQQGYTYEQYF.

This rearrangement joins TRBV6-2 or TRBV6-3 to TRBJ1-2; unclear D gene. The CDR3 loop spans 14 amino acids. V was cut by 0 bases and J by 8 bases, with 13 bases left in between. Germline CDR1 and CDR2: MNHEY and SVGEGT. CDR3 nucleotides: TGTGCCAGCAGTTACTCGGGCTACGATGGGGGCTACACCTTC. It yields the protein CASSYSGYDGGYTF.

This clone was seen a handful of times. This chain uses TRBV23-1 with TRBJ2-6; TRBD1 aligns across 10 bases. TRBV23-1 is known as an ORF, though its function is uncertain. The CDR3 has 21 amino acids. The V gene end was trimmed by 0 bases and the J gene end by 0 bases; junction bases not matched to a gene: 11. The CDR3 nucleotides are TGCGCCAGCAGTCAATCGGAGACAGGGGGCCCACGGCACTCTGGGGCCAACGTCCTGACTTTC. It encodes CASSQSETGGPRHSGANVLTF.